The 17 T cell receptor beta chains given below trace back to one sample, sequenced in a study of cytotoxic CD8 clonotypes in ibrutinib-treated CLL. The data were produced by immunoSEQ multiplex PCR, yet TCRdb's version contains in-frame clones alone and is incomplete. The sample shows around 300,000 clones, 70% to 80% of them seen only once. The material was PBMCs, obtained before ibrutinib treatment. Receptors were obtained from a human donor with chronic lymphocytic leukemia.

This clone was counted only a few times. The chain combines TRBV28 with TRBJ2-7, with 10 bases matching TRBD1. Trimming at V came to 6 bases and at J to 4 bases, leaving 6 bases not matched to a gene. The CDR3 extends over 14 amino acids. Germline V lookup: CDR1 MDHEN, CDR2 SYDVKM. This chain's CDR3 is CASRSPGQGYEQYF. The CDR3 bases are TGTGCCAGCAGGAGTCCGGGACAGGGGTACGAGCAGTACTTC.

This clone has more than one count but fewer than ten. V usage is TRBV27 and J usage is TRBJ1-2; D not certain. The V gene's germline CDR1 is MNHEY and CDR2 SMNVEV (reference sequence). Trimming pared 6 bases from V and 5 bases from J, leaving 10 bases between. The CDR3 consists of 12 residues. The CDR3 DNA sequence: TGTGCCAGCAGCCCGGGGAGATATGGCTACACCTTC. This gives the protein CASSPGRYGYTF.

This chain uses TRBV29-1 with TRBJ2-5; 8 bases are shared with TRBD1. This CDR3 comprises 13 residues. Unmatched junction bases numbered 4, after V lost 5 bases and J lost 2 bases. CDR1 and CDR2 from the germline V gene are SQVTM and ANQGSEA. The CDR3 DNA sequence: TGCAGCGTTTTAACAGGGGGACAAGAGACCCAGTACTTC. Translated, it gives CSVLTGGQETQYF.

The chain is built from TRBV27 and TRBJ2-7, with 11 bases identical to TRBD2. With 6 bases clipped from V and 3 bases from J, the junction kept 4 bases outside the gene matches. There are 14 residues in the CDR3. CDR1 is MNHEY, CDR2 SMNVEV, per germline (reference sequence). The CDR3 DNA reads TGTGCCAGCAGCCGACTAGCGGGGCTCTACGAGCAGTACTTC. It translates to CASSRLAGLYEQYF.

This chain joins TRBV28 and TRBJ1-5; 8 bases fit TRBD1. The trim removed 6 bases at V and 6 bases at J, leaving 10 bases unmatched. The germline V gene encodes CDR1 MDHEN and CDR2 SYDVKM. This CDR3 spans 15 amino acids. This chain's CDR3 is CASSQDRVVGQPQHF. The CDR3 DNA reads TGTGCCAGCAGCCAGGACAGGGTGGTGGGTCAGCCCCAGCATTTT.

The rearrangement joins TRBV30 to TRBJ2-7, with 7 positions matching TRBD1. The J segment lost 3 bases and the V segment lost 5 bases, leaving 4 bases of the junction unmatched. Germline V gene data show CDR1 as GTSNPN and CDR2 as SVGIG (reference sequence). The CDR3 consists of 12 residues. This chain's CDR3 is CAWDRDSYEQYF. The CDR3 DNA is TGTGCCTGGGACAGGGATAGCTACGAGCAGTACTTC.

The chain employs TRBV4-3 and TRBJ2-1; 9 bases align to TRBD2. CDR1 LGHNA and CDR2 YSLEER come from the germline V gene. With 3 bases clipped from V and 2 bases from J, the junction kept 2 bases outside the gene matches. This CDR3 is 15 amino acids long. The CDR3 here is CASSHVAGAYNEQFF. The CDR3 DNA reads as TGCGCCAGCAGCCACGTAGCGGGAGCCTACAATGAGCAGTTCTTC.

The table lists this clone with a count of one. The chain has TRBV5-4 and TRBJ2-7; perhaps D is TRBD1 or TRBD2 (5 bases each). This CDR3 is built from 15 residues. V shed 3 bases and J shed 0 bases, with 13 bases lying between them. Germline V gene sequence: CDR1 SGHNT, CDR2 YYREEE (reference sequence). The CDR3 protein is CASSSGTVSSYEQYF. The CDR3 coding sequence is TGTGCCAGCAGCTCTGGGACGGTAAGCTCCTACGAGCAGTACTTC. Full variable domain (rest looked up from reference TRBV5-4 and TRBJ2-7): ETGVTQSPTHLIKTRGQQVTLRCSSQSGHNTVSWYQQALGQGPQFIFQYYREEENGRGNFPPRFSGLQFPNYSSELNVNALELDDSALYLCASSSGTVSSYEQYFGPGTRLTVT.

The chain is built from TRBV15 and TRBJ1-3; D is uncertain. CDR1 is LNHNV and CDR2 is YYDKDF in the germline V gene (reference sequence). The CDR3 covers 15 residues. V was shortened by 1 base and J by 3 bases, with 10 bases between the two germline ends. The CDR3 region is CATSRGGHSGNTIYF. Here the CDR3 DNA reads TGTGCCACCAGCAGAGGAGGTCACAGTGGAAACACCATATATTTT.

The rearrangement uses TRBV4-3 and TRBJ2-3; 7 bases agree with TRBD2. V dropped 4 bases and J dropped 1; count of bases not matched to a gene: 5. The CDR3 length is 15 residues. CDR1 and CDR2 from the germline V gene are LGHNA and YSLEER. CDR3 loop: CASSRGGSRTDTQYF. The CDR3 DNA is TGCGCCAGCAGCCGGGGCGGGAGTCGCACAGATACGCAGTATTTT.

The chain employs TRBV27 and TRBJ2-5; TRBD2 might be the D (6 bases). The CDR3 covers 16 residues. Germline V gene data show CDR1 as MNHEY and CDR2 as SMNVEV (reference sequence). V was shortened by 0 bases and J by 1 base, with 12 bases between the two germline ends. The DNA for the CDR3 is TGTGCCAGCAGTTTATCCAGCGGAGGGATCCAAGAGACCCAGTACTTC. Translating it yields CASSLSSGGIQETQYF.

The CDR3, as DNA: TGCGCCAGCAGCTTAGACAGGGGAAGGAATGAGCAGTTCTTC. Translating gives CASSLDRGRNEQFF. The gene calls are TRBV5-1 and TRBJ2-1; TRBD1 matches at 8 bases. CDR3 size: 14 residues. Per the germline V gene, CDR1 is SGHRS and CDR2 is YFSETQ. V lost 2 bases, J lost 7 bases, and 5 bases stayed unmatched.

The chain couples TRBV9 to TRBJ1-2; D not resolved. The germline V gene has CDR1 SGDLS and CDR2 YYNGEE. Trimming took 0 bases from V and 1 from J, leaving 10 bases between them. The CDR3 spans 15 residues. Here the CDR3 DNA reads TGTGCCAGCAGCGTAGCTCGGGATTATAACTATGGCTACACCTTC. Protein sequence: CASSVARDYNYGYTF.

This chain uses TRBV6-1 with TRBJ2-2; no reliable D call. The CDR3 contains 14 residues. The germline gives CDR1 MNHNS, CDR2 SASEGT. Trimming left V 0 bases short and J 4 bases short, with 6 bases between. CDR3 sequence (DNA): TGTGCCAGCAGTGAAGCGCGAGCCACCGGGGAGCTGTTTTTT. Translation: CASSEARATGELFF.

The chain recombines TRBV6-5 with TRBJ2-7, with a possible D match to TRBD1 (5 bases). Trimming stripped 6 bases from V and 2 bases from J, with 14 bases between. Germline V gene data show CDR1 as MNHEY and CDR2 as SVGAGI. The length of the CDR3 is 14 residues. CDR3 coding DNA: TGTGCCAGCAGCCCCCCAGGGAAACCCTACGAGCAGTACTTC. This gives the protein CASSPPGKPYEQYF.

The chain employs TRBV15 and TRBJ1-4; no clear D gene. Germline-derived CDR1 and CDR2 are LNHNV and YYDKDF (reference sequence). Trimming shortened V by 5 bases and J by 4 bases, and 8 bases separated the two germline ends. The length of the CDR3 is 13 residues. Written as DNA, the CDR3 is TGTGCCACCAGCGAGGCTAGTAATGAAAAACTGTTTTTT. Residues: CATSEASNEKLFF. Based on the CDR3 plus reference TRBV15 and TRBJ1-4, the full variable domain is DAMVIQNPRYQVTQFGKPVTLSCSQTLNHNVMYWYQQKSSQAPKLLFHYYDKDFNNEADTPDNFQSRRPNTSFCFLDIRSPGLGDTAMYLCATSEASNEKLFFGSGTQLSVL.

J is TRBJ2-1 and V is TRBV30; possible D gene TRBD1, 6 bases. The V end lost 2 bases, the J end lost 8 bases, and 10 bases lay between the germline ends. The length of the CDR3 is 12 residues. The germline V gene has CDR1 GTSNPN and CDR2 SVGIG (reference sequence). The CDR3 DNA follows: TGTGCCTGGAGTCCCGGGACACATGAGCAGTTCTTC. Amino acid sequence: CAWSPGTHEQFF.